Listed below are T cell receptor beta chains from one sample, sequenced in a study of preoperative IRX-2 immunotherapy in early breast cancer. Using immunoSEQ multiplex PCR, the repertoire was profiled, and TCRdb retains in-frame clones only, with some absent. The table has around 95,000 clones, around 86% seen once. This specimen consisted of tumor tissue, obtained after IRX-2 immunotherapy. The receptors shown here come from a human donor with breast cancer. The CDR3 runs from the conserved cysteine through the conserved F or W. The D gene is left open where the match is weak. Only part of the rows carry a size: once, few, many, or a class if the clone is expanded.

d_gene: NA; len: 15; j_gene: TRBJ1-1; abundance: once; v_gene: TRBV5-1; CDR3aa: CASSLRDGMNTEAFF; CDR3nt: TGCGCCAGCAGCTTGAGAGATGGAATGAACACTGAAGCTTTCTTT
d_gene: NA; len: 17; j_gene: TRBJ1-6; abundance: once; v_gene: TRBV5-1; CDR3aa: CASSFRQESSYNSPLHF; CDR3nt: TGCGCCAGCAGCTTTCGACAGGAAAGCTCCTATAATTCACCCCTCCACTTT
d_gene: TRBD2; len: 15; j_gene: TRBJ2-1; abundance: NA; v_gene: TRBV7-4; CDR3aa: CASSSPGLAENEQFF; CDR3nt: TGTGCCAGCAGCTCCCCGGGACTAGCAGAGAATGAGCAGTTCTTC
d_gene: TRBD1; len: 14; j_gene: TRBJ2-3; abundance: NA; v_gene: TRBV5-1; CDR3aa: CASSLGDRGDTQYF; CDR3nt: TGCGCCAGCAGCTTGGGGGACAGGGGAGATACGCAGTATTTT
d_gene: NA; len: 15; j_gene: TRBJ1-2; abundance: few; v_gene: TRBV7-5; CDR3aa: CASSFAGQGRYGYTF; CDR3nt: TGTGCCAGCAGCTTTGCCGGACAGGGTCGCTATGGCTACACCTTC
d_gene: TRBD1; len: 17; j_gene: TRBJ2-2; abundance: NA; v_gene: TRBV6-8; CDR3aa: CASSVRTGGFNTGELFF; CDR3nt: TGTGCCAGCAGCGTTCGGACAGGGGGCTTTAACACCGGGGAGCTGTTTTTT
d_gene: NA; len: 12; j_gene: TRBJ2-1; abundance: NA; v_gene: TRBV25-1; CDR3aa: CASSKGHNEQFF; CDR3nt: TGTGCCAGCAGCAAGGGCCACAATGAGCAGTTCTTC
d_gene: NA; len: 13; j_gene: TRBJ2-3; abundance: NA; v_gene: TRBV19; CDR3aa: CASSFSRTDTQYF; CDR3nt: TGTGCCAGTAGTTTTTCTAGAACAGATACGCAGTATTTT
d_gene: NA; len: 15; j_gene: TRBJ2-3; abundance: NA; v_gene: TRBV5-1; CDR3aa: CASSLNGVGTDTQYF; CDR3nt: TGCGCCAGCAGCTTGAACGGGGTCGGGACAGATACGCAGTATTTT
d_gene: NA; len: 14; j_gene: TRBJ1-3; abundance: once; v_gene: TRBV5-1; CDR3aa: CASSLTGPGNTIYF; CDR3nt: TGCGCCAGCAGCTTGACAGGGCCTGGAAACACCATATATTTT
d_gene: NA; len: 17; j_gene: TRBJ1-6; abundance: once; v_gene: TRBV1; CDR3aa: CASSQAGTGKGNSPLHF; CDR3nt: TGCGCCAGCAGCCAAGCCGGGACAGGGAAAGGTAATTCACCCCTCCACTTT
d_gene: NA; len: 16; j_gene: TRBJ1-3; abundance: NA; v_gene: TRBV18; CDR3aa: CASSPSPPSSGNTIYF; CDR3nt: TGTGCCAGCTCTCCATCTCCCCCTTCCTCTGGAAACACCATATATTTT
d_gene: NA; len: 15; j_gene: TRBJ2-1; abundance: NA; v_gene: TRBV6-8; CDR3aa: CASSYGRISYNEQFF; CDR3nt: TGTGCCAGCAGTTACGGACGCATCTCCTACAATGAGCAGTTCTTC
d_gene: TRBD1; len: 14; j_gene: TRBJ1-1; abundance: NA; v_gene: TRBV15; CDR3aa: CATSSRSGQAEAFF; CDR3nt: TGTGCCACCAGCTCTCGCTCAGGACAGGCTGAAGCTTTCTTT
d_gene: NA; len: 14; j_gene: TRBJ2-2; abundance: many; v_gene: TRBV6-8; CDR3aa: CASSDGRLTGELFF; CDR3nt: TGTGCCAGCAGTGATGGCAGGCTCACCGGGGAGCTGTTTTTT
d_gene: NA; len: 15; j_gene: TRBJ2-1; abundance: NA; v_gene: TRBV7-4; CDR3aa: CARSSSTRLVCEQFF; CDR3nt: TGTGCCAGAAGCTCAAGTACAAGACTAGTATGTGAGCAGTTCTTC
d_gene: NA; len: 14; j_gene: TRBJ1-1; abundance: NA; v_gene: TRBV30; CDR3aa: CAWIPGGGKTEAFF; CDR3nt: TGTGCCTGGATACCAGGTGGAGGGAAAACTGAAGCTTTCTTT
d_gene: NA; len: 15; j_gene: TRBJ1-4; abundance: once; v_gene: TRBV5-1; CDR3aa: CASSLSGKGNEKLFF; CDR3nt: TGCGCCAGCAGCTTGTCGGGAAAGGGAAATGAAAAATTGTTTTTT
d_gene: NA; len: 14; j_gene: TRBJ1-4; abundance: few; v_gene: TRBV11-3; CDR3aa: CASSFTQANEKLFF; CDR3nt: TGTGCCAGCAGCTTCACCCAAGCTAATGAAAAACTGTTTTTT
d_gene: NA; len: 16; j_gene: TRBJ1-5; abundance: NA; v_gene: TRBV19; CDR3aa: CASRPRPGGVNQPQHF; CDR3nt: TGTGCCAGTCGACCTCGCCCCGGAGGGGTTAATCAGCCCCAGCATTTT
d_gene: NA; len: 15; j_gene: TRBJ1-5; abundance: NA; v_gene: TRBV7-6; CDR3aa: CASSLTPSRDQPQHF; CDR3nt: TGTGCCAGCAGCTTAACGCCTAGTAGGGATCAGCCCCAGCATTTT
d_gene: NA; len: 14; j_gene: TRBJ1-2; abundance: NA; v_gene: TRBV6-8; CDR3aa: CASTPAGGVYGYTF; CDR3nt: TGTGCCAGCACCCCAGCCGGGGGGGTTTATGGCTACACCTTC
d_gene: NA; len: 15; j_gene: TRBJ2-1; abundance: NA; v_gene: TRBV28; CDR3aa: CASSSGGMRPRYWFF; CDR3nt: TGTGCCAGCAGTTCAGGAGGGATGAGACCCCGATACTGGTTCTTC
d_gene: TRBD1; len: 14; j_gene: TRBJ2-7; abundance: NA; v_gene: TRBV5-1; CDR3aa: CASSLGTASYEQYF; CDR3nt: TGCGCCAGCAGCCTCGGGACAGCTTCTTACGAGCAGTACTTC
d_gene: TRBD2; len: 17; j_gene: TRBJ2-7; abundance: NA; v_gene: TRBV19; CDR3aa: CASSTRTSGRISDEQYF; CDR3nt: TGTGCCAGTAGTACTCGGACTAGCGGGAGGATCAGCGACGAGCAGTACTTC
d_gene: NA; len: 14; j_gene: TRBJ1-1; abundance: NA; v_gene: TRBV6-8; CDR3aa: CASSSPLDNTEAFF; CDR3nt: TGTGCCAGCAGTTCCCCTTTAGACAACACTGAAGCTTTCTTT
d_gene: TRBD1; len: 16; j_gene: TRBJ2-3; abundance: NA; v_gene: TRBV7-1; CDR3aa: CASSFQRQGASDTQYF; CDR3nt: TGTGCCAGCAGCTTTCAGCGCCAGGGGGCTTCAGATACGCAGTATTTT
d_gene: TRBD2; len: 15; j_gene: TRBJ2-7; abundance: NA; v_gene: TRBV6-8; CDR3aa: CASRPGTSGGYEQYF; CDR3nt: TGTGCCAGCAGGCCAGGGACTAGCGGGGGCTACGAGCAGTACTTC
d_gene: TRBD1; len: 15; j_gene: TRBJ2-4; abundance: NA; v_gene: TRBV29-1; CDR3aa: CSVARGRRAKNIQYF; CDR3nt: TGCAGCGTTGCCAGGGGGCGTAGGGCCAAAAACATTCAGTACTTC
d_gene: NA; len: 15; j_gene: TRBJ2-7; abundance: NA; v_gene: TRBV28; CDR3aa: CASSSRPAVTYEQYF; CDR3nt: TGTGCCAGCAGTTCCCGGCCAGCTGTAACCTACGAGCAGTACTTC
d_gene: NA; len: 15; j_gene: TRBJ2-1; abundance: few; v_gene: TRBV7-5; CDR3aa: CASSQGTSDSNEQFF; CDR3nt: TGTGCCAGCAGCCAAGGGACTAGCGACAGCAATGAGCAGTTCTTC
d_gene: NA; len: 17; j_gene: TRBJ2-2; abundance: NA; v_gene: TRBV18; CDR3aa: CASSPPWGQSNTGELFF; CDR3nt: TGTGCCAGCTCACCACCGTGGGGCCAATCGAACACCGGGGAGCTGTTTTTT
d_gene: TRBD1; len: 15; j_gene: TRBJ2-5; abundance: NA; v_gene: TRBV25-1; CDR3aa: CASSEGGQGQETQYF; CDR3nt: TGTGCCAGCAGTGAGGGGGGACAGGGGCAAGAGACCCAGTACTTC
d_gene: NA; len: 14; j_gene: TRBJ2-3; abundance: NA; v_gene: TRBV5-1; CDR3aa: CASSLGLEADTQYF; CDR3nt: TGCGCCAGCAGCTTGGGGCTAGAGGCAGATACGCAGTATTTT
d_gene: NA; len: 15; j_gene: TRBJ2-7; abundance: NA; v_gene: TRBV11-3; CDR3aa: CASSLDRDGAYEQYF; CDR3nt: TGTGCCAGCAGCTTAGATAGGGACGGAGCCTACGAGCAGTACTTC
d_gene: TRBD1; len: 17; j_gene: TRBJ1-1; abundance: NA; v_gene: TRBV11-3; CDR3aa: CASSPSPFTGGNTEAFF; CDR3nt: TGTGCCAGCAGCCCTAGTCCATTTACAGGGGGCAACACTGAAGCTTTCTTT
d_gene: TRBD1; len: 17; j_gene: TRBJ2-1; abundance: NA; v_gene: TRBV14; CDR3aa: CASSQRRPTGAGNEQFF; CDR3nt: TGTGCCAGCAGCCAACGTCGGCCGACAGGGGCGGGCAATGAGCAGTTCTTC
d_gene: TRBD2; len: 15; j_gene: TRBJ2-2; abundance: NA; v_gene: TRBV5-1; CDR3aa: CASSLGTSVSGELFF; CDR3nt: TGCGCCAGCAGCTTGGGGACTAGCGTAAGCGGGGAGCTGTTTTTT
d_gene: NA; len: 14; j_gene: TRBJ2-7; abundance: NA; v_gene: TRBV5-1; CDR3aa: CASSLEGSHYEQYF; CDR3nt: TGCGCCAGCAGCTTGGAAGGCAGCCACTACGAGCAGTACTTC
d_gene: TRBD1; len: 17; j_gene: TRBJ2-3; abundance: NA; v_gene: TRBV28; CDR3aa: CASNGRDRGLYTDTQYF; CDR3nt: TGTGCCAGCAATGGAAGGGACAGGGGGCTATACACAGATACGCAGTATTTT
d_gene: NA; len: 15; j_gene: TRBJ2-2; abundance: NA; v_gene: TRBV5-1; CDR3aa: CASSLGVGNTGELFF; CDR3nt: TGCGCCAGCAGCTTGGGCGTAGGGAACACCGGGGAGCTGTTTTTT
d_gene: TRBD1; len: 15; j_gene: TRBJ1-1; abundance: NA; v_gene: TRBV28; CDR3aa: CASSYPGQVHTEAFF; CDR3nt: TGTGCCAGCAGTTACCCGGGACAGGTACACACTGAAGCTTTCTTT
d_gene: TRBD2; len: 15; j_gene: TRBJ2-1; abundance: NA; v_gene: TRBV30; CDR3aa: CAWLPRTRFSDEQFF; CDR3nt: TGTGCCTGGCTCCCTAGGACTAGGTTTTCCGATGAGCAGTTCTTC
d_gene: TRBD1; len: 14; j_gene: TRBJ1-2; abundance: NA; v_gene: TRBV19; CDR3aa: CASSRGPANYGYTF; CDR3nt: TGTGCCAGCAGCAGGGGGCCAGCTAACTATGGCTACACCTTC
d_gene: TRBD1; len: 16; j_gene: TRBJ1-4; abundance: NA; v_gene: TRBV5-1; CDR3aa: CASSFGTGGTNEKLFF; CDR3nt: TGCGCCAGCAGCTTTGGGACAGGGGGCACTAATGAAAAACTGTTTTTT
d_gene: NA; len: 14; j_gene: TRBJ1-2; abundance: NA; v_gene: TRBV6-8; CDR3aa: CASCMPVRGYGYTF; CDR3nt: TGTGCCAGCTGCATGCCAGTACGAGGCTATGGCTACACCTTC
d_gene: NA; len: 14; j_gene: TRBJ1-4; abundance: NA; v_gene: TRBV19; CDR3aa: CASSIAGFREKLFF; CDR3nt: TGTGCCAGTAGTATAGCTGGGTTTAGGGAAAAACTGTTTTTT
d_gene: NA; len: 12; j_gene: TRBJ1-5; abundance: NA; v_gene: TRBV29-1; CDR3aa: CSATTGNQPQHF; CDR3nt: TGCAGCGCAACTACAGGCAATCAGCCCCAGCATTTT
d_gene: TRBD2; len: 15; j_gene: TRBJ2-2; abundance: NA; v_gene: TRBV5-1; CDR3aa: CASSFSGENTGELFF; CDR3nt: TGCGCCAGCAGCTTTAGCGGGGAGAACACCGGGGAGCTGTTTTTT
d_gene: NA; len: 17; j_gene: TRBJ2-2; abundance: NA; v_gene: TRBV5-1; CDR3aa: CASSTRWGALNTGELFF; CDR3nt: TGCGCCAGCAGCACTAGGTGGGGGGCCTTAAACACCGGGGAGCTGTTTTTT
d_gene: NA; len: 15; j_gene: TRBJ1-5; abundance: NA; v_gene: TRBV7-6; CDR3aa: CASSLGSYSNQPQHF; CDR3nt: TGTGCCAGCAGCTTAGGCAGCTATAGCAATCAGCCCCAGCATTTT
d_gene: TRBD2; len: 14; j_gene: TRBJ2-1; abundance: NA; v_gene: TRBV5-1; CDR3aa: CASSLDGTSGAQFF; CDR3nt: TGCGCCAGCAGCTTGGATGGGACTAGCGGGGCTCAGTTCTTC